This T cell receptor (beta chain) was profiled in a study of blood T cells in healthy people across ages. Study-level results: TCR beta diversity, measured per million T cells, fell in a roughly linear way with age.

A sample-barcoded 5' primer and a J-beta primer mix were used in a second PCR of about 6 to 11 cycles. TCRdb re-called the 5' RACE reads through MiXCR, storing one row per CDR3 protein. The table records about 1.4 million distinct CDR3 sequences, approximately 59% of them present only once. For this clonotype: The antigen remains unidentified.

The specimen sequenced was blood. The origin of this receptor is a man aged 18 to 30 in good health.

CDR3 amino acids: CASSPPGQGAGYTF. CDR3 DNA sequence: TGTGCCAGCAGTCCCCCGGGACAGGGGGCTGGCTACACCTTC. The gene calls are TRBV6-5 and TRBJ1-2, with 12 bases that match TRBD1. Germline V lookup: CDR1 MNHEY, CDR2 SVGAGI. The CDR3 consists of 14 residues. Germline trimming cut 5 bases from V and 7 bases from J; bases unmatched to any gene: 5.